This T cell receptor (beta chain) emerged from a study of tissue T cells after allogeneic stem cell transplantation. As for time point: mouse harvest day 7 after allogeneic transplant. Each mouse received 10^7 T-cell-depleted marrow cells plus 10^6 splenic CD5+ T cells by tail vein. TCRdb keeps only in-frame clones here, not all; method: immunoSEQ multiplex PCR. The sample shows around 7,000 clones, less than 55% of them seen only once. J gave up 3 bases and V 5 bases, and 8 bases lay outside the gene matches. Germline values: CDR1 NNHNN, CDR2 SYGAGS (reference sequence). CDR3 length equals 15 residues. This clone ranks as large (0.1 to 1%). Gene names and germline match the mouse. The read comes to an end 1 residue before the CDR3 does, leaving the germline J gene to fill in the end.

The chain recombines TRBV13-2 with TRBJ1-5; TRBD1 matches 7 bases. This TCR derives from a female BALB/c mouse given C57BL/6 T cells with graft-versus-host disease after an allogeneic hematopoietic cell transplant. The sequenced sample consisted of lymph node tissue. CDR3 in amino acids: CASGRGGRGNQAPLF. CDR3 DNA (partial): TGTGCCAGCGGGCGAGGGGGCAGGGGCAACCAGGCTCCGCTT.